The subject of this entry is one T cell receptor beta chain. The use of a sample-barcoded 5' primer and a J-beta primer mix characterized a second PCR of roughly 6 to 11 cycles. Every single cDNA molecule received a tag from a template-switch adaptor with 12 random nucleotides. TCRdb reprocessed the 5' RACE reads via MiXCR and lists one record per CDR3 protein. This sample has about 970,000 distinct CDR3 sequences, with roughly half found just once. Each donor's blood draw was 8.5 to 10 milliliters of peripheral blood. The record originates from a study of blood T cells in healthy people across ages. Study at large: Template-switching capture recovered about one barcoded beta molecule per two T cells.

The CDR3 contains 18 residues. J gave up 6 bases and V 6 bases, and 19 bases lay outside the gene matches. From germline, CDR1 is DFQATT and CDR2 SNEGSKA (reference sequence). The source is an older woman in good health. Sequenced: blood. The chain employs TRBV20-1 and TRBJ1-4; 10 positions match TRBD1. CDR3 bases: TGCAGTGCCCAACTCCCGGGACAGGGGCGGTTAGGTGATGAAAAACTGTTTTTT. This encodes CSAQLPGQGRLGDEKLFF.